This passage covers 27 T cell receptor beta chains from one sample sequenced in a study of blood T cells in healthy people across ages. It was with a sample-barcoded 5' primer and a J-beta primer mix that a second PCR of about 7 to 12 cycles was run. TCRdb independently ran MiXCR on the 5' RACE reads; one entry per CDR3 protein. The sample carries 1.5 million to 1.9 million distinct CDR3 sequences, 35% to 45% recorded once. Sequencing was done on a sample of blood. These receptors were obtained from a woman aged 18-29 years in good health.

The CDR3 region is CASSLTVLTDEQYF. CDR3 in DNA: TGCGCCAGCAGCTTGACGGTCTTAACCGACGAGCAGTACTTC. The J gene is TRBJ2-5, the V gene TRBV5-1, with D unresolved. The end of the DNA fits TRBJ2-7 better, so the J call may be wrong. Germline lookup yields CDR1 SGHRS and CDR2 YFSETQ. CDR3 length: 14 residues.

The chain links TRBV7-2 to TRBJ2-1; no definite D call. Germline lookup yields CDR1 SGHTA and CDR2 FQGNSA. CDR3 length: 13 amino acids. V lost 5 bases and J 4 bases, leaving 9 bases between the germline ends. The CDR3 DNA sequence: TGTGCCAGCAGCATCCAGGTTTACAATGAGCAGTTCTTC. Translating it yields CASSIQVYNEQFF.

This clonotype appeared a few times. V gene TRBV11-2 combines with J gene TRBJ1-1; D unresolved. V was shortened by 3 bases and J by 4 bases, with 9 bases between the two germline ends. The CDR3 spans 13 residues. The V gene's germline CDR1 is SGHAT and CDR2 FQNNGV. The CDR3 reads CASSFRVPTEAFF. The CDR3 bases are TGTGCCAGCAGCTTTCGGGTCCCCACTGAAGCTTTCTTT.

This clonotype has just a few counts. The rearrangement links TRBV7-2 to TRBJ2-7; 9 bases are shared with TRBD2. Trimming removed 0 bases from V and 4 bases from J; junction bases left unmatched: 4. CDR3 length: 15 amino acids. In germline, CDR1 is SGHTA, CDR2 FQGNSA. The CDR3 protein is CASSLALAGHYEQYF. CDR3 bases: TGTGCCAGCAGCTTAGCCCTAGCGGGGCATTACGAGCAGTACTTC.

V gene TRBV12-3 or TRBV12-4 combines with J gene TRBJ2-7; no firm D call. Trimming stripped 2 bases from V and 6 bases from J, with 8 bases between. The CDR3 is made up of 12 amino acids. CDR3 in amino acids: CASSLNGPEQYF. The CDR3 DNA reads as TGTGCCAGCAGTTTAAACGGGCCCGAGCAGTACTTC.

V gene TRBV6-5 combines with J gene TRBJ1-2; TRBD1 agrees at 8 bases. With 6 bases clipped from V and 5 bases from J, the junction kept 11 bases outside the gene matches. In germline, CDR1 is MNHEY, CDR2 SVGAGI. CDR3 length: 15 residues. CDR3 sequence (DNA): TGTGCCAGCAGGAGTGGACAGGGTTCCGTGTATGGCTACACCTTC. Translation: CASRSGQGSVYGYTF.

This clonotype was counted a few times. The chain carries TRBV12-3 or TRBV12-4 and TRBJ2-3; the D is unclear. This CDR3 has 16 residues. V was trimmed by 3 bases and J by 1 base, leaving 14 bases between them. CDR3 amino acids: CASSFRSGPRTDTQYF. CDR3 DNA sequence: TGTGCCAGCAGTTTTCGTTCAGGCCCCCGCACAGATACGCAGTATTTT.

V is TRBV9 and J is TRBJ2-3, with 11 bases fitting TRBD2. The CDR3 is made up of 16 amino acids. V trimming: 2 bases; J trimming: 8 bases; junction bases outside the gene matches: 10. Per the germline V gene, CDR1 is SGDLS and CDR2 is YYNGEE. Written as DNA, the CDR3 is TGTGCCAGCAGCGTCACTAGCGGGAGAAGATCAGGTACGCAGTATTTT. This sequence encodes CASSVTSGRRSGTQYF.

The V and J genes are TRBV7-9 and TRBJ1-5; D possibly corresponds to TRBD1 (5 bases). Trimming took 5 bases from V and 3 from J, leaving 17 bases between them. CDR3 size: 16 residues. The germline gives CDR1 SEHNR, CDR2 FQNEAQ (reference sequence). The CDR3 loop is CASSPRGSNYNQPQHF. The DNA for the CDR3 is TGTGCCAGCAGCCCTCGGGGCAGCAATTACAATCAGCCCCAGCATTTT.

The chain links TRBV20-1 to TRBJ1-2; D is unclear. This CDR3 has 16 amino acids. Between the trimmed V and J ends, which lost 0 bases and 5 bases, there was a span of 19 bases. Per the germline V gene, CDR1 is DFQATT and CDR2 is SNEGSKA (reference sequence). The CDR3 coding sequence is TGCAGTGCTAGAGACTATCGCCTCACATCGGCATATGGCTACACCTTC. Protein sequence: CSARDYRLTSAYGYTF.

This clonotype has only a few counts. The chain links TRBV2 to TRBJ2-5, with D hard to call. TRBJ2-7 explains the end of the DNA better; the J call may be wrong. The CDR3 totals 13 residues. Looked up from germline, CDR1 is SNHLY and CDR2 is FYNNEI. CDR3 in amino acids: CASSVDNFYEQYF. The CDR3, as DNA: TGTGCCAGCAGTGTAGACAATTTCTACGAGCAGTACTTC.

The CDR3 spells CSARGPGGGLNTEAFF. The CDR3 nucleotides are TGCAGTGCTAGAGGGCCCGGCGGGGGCCTGAACACTGAAGCTTTCTTT. The V and J genes are TRBV20-1 and TRBJ1-1, with D perhaps TRBD1 (6 bases). Deletions cut 1 base from V and 0 bases from J, with 15 bases between. CDR3 size: 16 residues. Germline V gene lookup returns CDR1 DFQATT and CDR2 SNEGSKA (reference sequence).

The chain couples TRBV12-3 or TRBV12-4 to TRBJ1-2, with D unresolved. This CDR3 spans 13 amino acids. Trimming left V 8 bases short and J 4 bases short, with 14 bases between. The DNA for the CDR3 is TGTGCCAGCGGGCTAGGGCTTCCCTATGGCTACACCTTC. Encoded protein: CASGLGLPYGYTF.

Only a few counts were recorded for this clonotype. This chain joins TRBV12-3 or TRBV12-4 and TRBJ2-3; 8 nucleotides match TRBD2. This CDR3 has 16 amino acids. With 3 bases clipped from V and 4 bases from J, the junction kept 9 bases outside the gene matches. The CDR3 loop is CASSFASGRDADTQYF. In DNA, the CDR3 is TGTGCCAGCAGTTTTGCGTCCGGGAGGGACGCAGATACGCAGTATTTT.

Ten or more counts support this clonotype. The chain carries TRBV6-2 or TRBV6-3 and TRBJ2-1; 8 bases agree with TRBD2. V lost 5 bases, J lost 0 bases, and 0 bases stayed unmatched. Germline-derived CDR1 and CDR2 are MNHEY and SVGEGT. The CDR3 totals 14 residues. The CDR3: CASSGTSSYNEQFF. In DNA, the CDR3 is TGTGCCAGCAGTGGGACTAGCTCCTACAATGAGCAGTTCTTC.

The chain recombines TRBV27 with TRBJ1-6, with D possibly TRBD1 on 6 matching bases. There are 13 residues in the CDR3. Germline CDR1 is MNHEY and CDR2 is SMNVEV (reference sequence). The germline V and J ends were trimmed by 9 bases and 8 bases, with 14 bases remaining between them. The CDR3, as DNA: TGTGCCAGTACTGGGGGGGCTCATTCACCCCTCCACTTT. It specifies CASTGGAHSPLHF.

The chain uses TRBV10-3 and TRBJ2-7; TRBD1 aligns across 7 bases. CDR3 length equals 13 residues. In germline, CDR1 is ENHRY, CDR2 SYGVKD. V lost 8 bases to trimming and J lost 7 bases; unmatched junction nucleotides: 11. CDR3 in DNA: TGTGCCATCCAGGGGGACACCTACAATGAGCAGTACTTC. Translating it yields CAIQGDTYNEQYF.

This clonotype was counted between two and nine times. The chain has TRBV20-1 and TRBJ1-5; 9 bases are a match to TRBD1. The germline gives CDR1 DFQATT, CDR2 SNEGSKA (reference sequence). The V gene end was trimmed by 4 bases and the J gene end by 7 bases; junction bases not matched to a gene: 11. The CDR3 has 15 residues. DNA of the CDR3: TGCAGTGCTACCAGCGTGGACAGGGGAAGCCAGCCCCAGCATTTT. Translation gives CSATSVDRGSQPQHF.

About this clonotype itself: The junction differs from germline at one of its ends, possibly a read error. The chain's CDR3 is CASSQDLGTANTGAFF. The CDR3 DNA sequence: TGCGCCAGCAGCCAAGACTTAGGGACAGCCAACACTGGAGCTTTCTTT. The chain couples TRBV4-3 to TRBJ1-1, with TRBD1 matching over 7 bases. CDR3 length: 16 residues. The germline CDR1 and CDR2 sequences are LGHNA and YSLEER.

This chain joins TRBV30 and TRBJ2-5, with D unclear. The V gene lost 1 base and the J gene lost 4 bases, with 7 bases spanning the gap. This CDR3 has 12 residues. Per germline, CDR1 GTSNPN and CDR2 SVGIG (reference sequence). The CDR3 bases are TGTGCCTGGAGTGGGACCCCAGAGACCCAGTACTTC. Its protein is CAWSGTPETQYF.

This chain connects TRBV24-1 to TRBJ2-1; 9 bases match TRBD1. This CDR3 comprises 17 residues. Germline loops: CDR1 KGHDR, CDR2 SFDVKD. V was clipped by 4 bases and J by 4 bases; unmatched bases: 10. CDR3 in amino acids: CATSDPNRDREYNEQFF. CDR3 in DNA: TGTGCCACCAGTGACCCAAACCGGGACAGGGAATACAATGAGCAGTTCTTC.

This clonotype showed up just a few times. The chain uses TRBV7-9 and TRBJ1-2; D is unclear. Trimming removed 1 base from V and 8 bases from J, with 8 bases in between. Germline CDR1 and CDR2: SEHNR and FQNEAQ (reference sequence). The CDR3 totals 12 residues. The DNA for the CDR3 is TGTGCCAGCAGCTTAGAACGGCGCGGCTACACCTTC. It codes for CASSLERRGYTF. The whole variable domain, filled in from reference TRBV7-9 and TRBJ1-2, reads DTGVSQNPRHKITKRGQNVTFRCDPISEHNRLYWYRQTLGQGPEFLTYFQNEAQLEKSRLLSDRFSAERPKGSFSTLEIQRTEQGDSAMYLCASSLERRGYTFGSGTRLTVV.

The table lists this clonotype with a few counts. The V call is TRBV7-9, the J call TRBJ2-7; unclear D gene. The V and J ends lost 4 bases and 4 bases respectively, with 14 bases between them. CDR3 length equals 14 residues. The germline gives CDR1 SEHNR, CDR2 FQNEAQ (reference sequence). The DNA of the CDR3 is TGTGCCAGCAGCTCCCCCGTGAGATCTTACGAGCAGTACTTC. It translates to CASSSPVRSYEQYF.

This clonotype was recorded a few times. The chain employs TRBV12-3 or TRBV12-4 and TRBJ1-2, with a possible D match to TRBD1 (5 bases). This CDR3 region has 16 residues. V lost 2 bases and J lost 0, with 13 bases in between. The CDR3 protein is CASSLIGRASNYGYTF. The CDR3 region has the DNA TGTGCCAGCAGTTTAATAGGCAGGGCCTCTAACTATGGCTACACCTTC.

J is TRBJ2-3 and V is TRBV27; D possibly corresponds to TRBD2 (6 bases). The CDR3 consists of 16 residues. Trimming cost V 2 bases and J 2 bases, with 14 bases left between them. Germline-derived CDR1 and CDR2 are MNHEY and SMNVEV (reference sequence). CDR3 nucleotide sequence: TGTGCCAGCAGTTTAAGGCCTAGCGTACTCACAGATACGCAGTATTTT. This gives the protein CASSLRPSVLTDTQYF.

This chain joins TRBV10-3 and TRBJ1-1; D may be TRBD1 (5 bases). CDR3 length equals 13 residues. Trimming shortened V by 10 bases and J by 1 base, and 13 bases separated the two germline ends. Germline CDR1 reads ENHRY; CDR2 reads SYGVKD. The CDR3: CATMGPTNTEAFF. DNA for the CDR3: TGTGCCACCATGGGACCAACGAACACTGAAGCTTTCTTT.

CDR3 nucleotides: TGTGCCAGCAGCCCGAGGCGCCTGGACGTTGAGCAGTTCTTC. Translation: CASSPRRLDVEQFF. This chain uses TRBV7-2 with TRBJ2-1; D is ambiguous. V was cut by 5 bases and J by 9 bases, with 17 bases left in between. The length of the CDR3 is 14 residues. CDR1 and CDR2 from the germline V gene are SGHTA and FQGNSA.